Shown below are 16 T cell receptor beta chains from a single sample sequenced in a study of blood T cell repertoires in COVID-19. Clones were read by immunoSEQ multiplex PCR, and TCRdb kept only the in-frame ones, dropping some. The data contain approximately 50,000 clones, around nine tenths of them seen just once; the ten biggest clones take up 6.5%. Material: peripheral blood. The receptors stem from a man aged 45-65 years with active COVID-19.

The chain links TRBV6-6 to TRBJ2-7; TRBD1 aligns across 9 bases. V was pared by 6 bases and J by 3 bases, with 6 bases of the junction left unmatched. The length of the CDR3 is 14 residues. Germline V gene lookup returns CDR1 MNHNY and CDR2 SVGAGI (reference sequence). The DNA of the CDR3 is TGTGCCAGCAGCGACACAGGGGGCGTCTACGAGCAGTACTTC. Translated: CASSDTGGVYEQYF.

The chain is built from TRBV18 and TRBJ2-7, with 11 bases fitting TRBD2. CDR1 KGHSH and CDR2 LQKENI come from the germline V gene. The CDR3 loop spans 14 amino acids. The junction had 5 bases not matched to a gene; V was cut back by 4 bases and J by 6 bases. Here the CDR3 DNA reads TGTGCCAGCTCACTTAGCGGGAGGGGTGGCGAGCAGTACTTC. This sequence encodes CASSLSGRGGEQYF.

This chain uses TRBV2 with TRBJ2-5; TRBD1 might be the D (6 bases). CDR1 is SNHLY, CDR2 FYNNEI, per germline. This CDR3 is 12 amino acids long. With 9 bases removed from V and 4 bases from J, the gap between germline ends came to 12 bases. CDR3 bases: TGTGCCAGATTGGGGGCCTCAGAGACCCAGTACTTC. Translating gives CARLGASETQYF.

This clone was seen more than once but under ten times. The V and J genes are TRBV2 and TRBJ2-3, with D perhaps TRBD2 (5 bases). Germline-derived CDR1 and CDR2 are SNHLY and FYNNEI. Between the trimmed V and J ends, which lost 2 bases and 4 bases, there was a span of 10 bases. The CDR3 loop spans 14 amino acids. CDR3 sequence: CASSEYLGADTQYF. CDR3 bases: TGTGCCAGCAGTGAATATCTCGGGGCAGATACGCAGTATTTT.

The V call is TRBV2, the J call TRBJ1-1, with D tentatively TRBD1 (6 bases). Germline CDR1 SNHLY, CDR2 FYNNEI. This CDR3 is built from 14 residues. Deletions cut 4 bases from V and 2 bases from J, with 11 bases between. CDR3 in amino acids: CASSVRTDNTEAFF. Written as DNA, the CDR3 is TGTGCCAGCAGTGTACGGACAGACAACACTGAAGCTTTCTTT.

The chain recombines TRBV18 with TRBJ2-1, with TRBD2 matching 10 bases. After removal of 5 bases from V and 4 bases from J, the junction contained 5 bases not matched to a gene. The CDR3 covers 15 residues. In germline, CDR1 is KGHSH, CDR2 LQKENI. The CDR3 sequence is CASSVAGGQYNEQFF. CDR3 coding DNA: TGTGCCAGCTCAGTAGCGGGGGGTCAATACAATGAGCAGTTCTTC.

The gene calls are TRBV19 and TRBJ1-5, with 9 nucleotides matching TRBD1. CDR1 and CDR2 (germline): LNHDA, SQIVND (reference sequence). This CDR3 spans 19 amino acids. Unmatched junction bases numbered 12, after V lost 1 base and J lost 2 bases. CDR3 protein: CASSIGPGQGNLGNQPQHF. The CDR3 bases are TGTGCCAGTAGTATAGGTCCGGGACAGGGAAATCTCGGCAATCAGCCCCAGCATTTT.

The chain uses TRBV18 and TRBJ2-3; TRBD1 agrees at 7 bases. Germline V gives CDR1 KGHSH, CDR2 LQKENI. Trimming at V came to 6 bases and at J to 7 bases, leaving 10 bases not matched to a gene. The CDR3 sequence is 14 residues long. The CDR3 nucleotides read TGTGCCAGCTCCCCCGGGACAGTAAGAAATACGCAGTATTTT. Protein: CASSPGTVRNTQYF.

The J gene is TRBJ2-2, the V gene TRBV12-5; the D is unclear. Trimming took 4 bases from V and 7 from J, leaving 4 bases between them. This CDR3 is 11 amino acids long. Germline V gene lookup returns CDR1 LGHNT and CDR2 FRNRAP. CDR3 protein: CASGSLGELFF. CDR3 nucleotide sequence: TGTGCTAGTGGTTCCCTCGGGGAGCTGTTTTTT. The full variable domain, rest sourced from reference TRBV12-5 and TRBJ2-2, is DARVTQTPRHKVTEMGQEVTMRCQPILGHNTVFWYRQTMMQGLELLAYFRNRAPLDDSGMPKDRFSAEMPDATLATLKIQPSEPRDSAVYFCASGSLGELFFGEGSRLTVL.

The chain links TRBV6-1 to TRBJ2-5; 8 bases are shared with TRBD2. Unmatched junction bases numbered 14, after V lost 1 base and J lost 4 bases. The CDR3 spans 18 residues. CDR1 is MNHNS, CDR2 SASEGT, per germline. The CDR3 protein is CASSEEVGESGTRETQYF. CDR3 DNA: TGTGCCAGCAGTGAAGAGGTTGGGGAAAGCGGGACTAGAGAGACCCAGTACTTC.

This chain uses TRBV11-2 with TRBJ2-5; possibly TRBD2 for D (5 bases). CDR3 length: 14 residues. The V gene lost 1 base and the J gene lost 6 bases, with 12 bases spanning the gap. Germline V lookup: CDR1 SGHAT, CDR2 FQNNGV. The CDR3 loop reads CASSLVGIGKTQYF. As DNA, the CDR3 is TGTGCCAGCAGCTTAGTCGGGATAGGAAAGACCCAGTACTTC.

The chain couples TRBV19 to TRBJ2-1, with 8 bases that match TRBD2. CDR1 LNHDA and CDR2 SQIVND come from the germline V gene (reference sequence). Trimming cost V 4 bases and J 5 bases; bases outside gene matches: 10. The CDR3 runs 16 residues. CDR3 loop: CASSTPLAGRHNEQFF. In DNA, the CDR3 is TGTGCCAGTAGTACGCCCCTAGCGGGCCGACACAATGAGCAGTTCTTC.

The gene calls are TRBV6-4 and TRBJ1-1; the D gene is possibly TRBD1 (6 bases). From germline, CDR1 is MRHNA and CDR2 SNTAGT. This CDR3 comprises 14 residues. The V gene lost 6 bases and the J gene lost 1 base, with 12 bases spanning the gap. This CDR3 reads CASRSSGANTEAFF. The CDR3, as DNA: TGTGCCAGCAGAAGCTCAGGGGCGAACACTGAAGCTTTCTTT.

The chain recombines TRBV6-5 with TRBJ1-5; D gene ambiguous. The germline CDR1 and CDR2 sequences are MNHEY and SVGAGI. There are 14 residues in the CDR3. V was trimmed by 6 bases and J by 0 bases, leaving 9 bases between them. The CDR3 coding sequence is TGTGCCAGCAGGGGAGAGATTAGCAATCAGCCCCAGCATTTT. It codes for CASRGEISNQPQHF.

The chain employs TRBV11-2 and TRBJ2-7, with 9 nucleotides matching TRBD2. CDR3 length: 15 residues. CDR1 is SGHAT and CDR2 is FQNNGV in the germline V gene. J gave up 4 bases and V 0 bases, and 4 bases lay outside the gene matches. The CDR3 loop reads CASSLDGLARYEQYF. The CDR3 coding sequence is TGTGCCAGCAGCTTAGATGGACTAGCGCGTTACGAGCAGTACTTC.

The chain is built from TRBV5-1 and TRBJ2-1; D uncertain. V was pared by 1 base and J by 7 bases, with 15 bases between. This CDR3 has 15 residues. From germline, CDR1 is SGHRS and CDR2 YFSETQ. Here the CDR3 DNA reads TGCGCCAGCAGCTTGCTGGTCACCTGGGCAAATGAGCAGTTCTTC. Protein product: CASSLLVTWANEQFF.